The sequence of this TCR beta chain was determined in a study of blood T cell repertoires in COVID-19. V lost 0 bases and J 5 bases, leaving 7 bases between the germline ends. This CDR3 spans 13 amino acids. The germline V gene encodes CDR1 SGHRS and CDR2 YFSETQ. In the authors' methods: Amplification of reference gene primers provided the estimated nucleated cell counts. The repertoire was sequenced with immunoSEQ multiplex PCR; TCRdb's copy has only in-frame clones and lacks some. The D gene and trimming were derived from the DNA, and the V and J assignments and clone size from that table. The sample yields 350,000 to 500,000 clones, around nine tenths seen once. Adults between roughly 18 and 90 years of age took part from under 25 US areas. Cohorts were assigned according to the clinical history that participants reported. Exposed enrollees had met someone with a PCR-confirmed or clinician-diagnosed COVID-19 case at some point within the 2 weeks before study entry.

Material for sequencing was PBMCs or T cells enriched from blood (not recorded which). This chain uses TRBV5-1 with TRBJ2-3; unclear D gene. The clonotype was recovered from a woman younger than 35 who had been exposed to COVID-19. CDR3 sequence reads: CASSLGALDTQYF. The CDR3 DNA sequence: TGCGCCAGCAGCTTGGGAGCACTAGATACGCAGTATTTT.